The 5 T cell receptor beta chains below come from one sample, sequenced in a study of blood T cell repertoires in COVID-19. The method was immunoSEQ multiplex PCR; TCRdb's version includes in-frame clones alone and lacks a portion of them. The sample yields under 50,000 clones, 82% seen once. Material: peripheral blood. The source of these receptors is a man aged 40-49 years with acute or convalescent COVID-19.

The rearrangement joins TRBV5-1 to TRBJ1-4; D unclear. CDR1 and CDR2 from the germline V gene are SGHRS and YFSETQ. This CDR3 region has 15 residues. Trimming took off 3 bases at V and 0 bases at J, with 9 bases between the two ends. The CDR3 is CASSSARATNEKLFF. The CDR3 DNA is TGCGCCAGCAGCTCGGCGAGGGCAACTAATGAAAAACTGTTTTTT.

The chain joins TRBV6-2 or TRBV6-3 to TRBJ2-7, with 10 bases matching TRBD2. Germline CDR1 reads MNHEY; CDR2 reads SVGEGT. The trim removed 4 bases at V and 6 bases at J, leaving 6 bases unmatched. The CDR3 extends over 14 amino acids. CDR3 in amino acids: CASSLVTSGAEQYF. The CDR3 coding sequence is TGTGCCAGCAGTTTGGTTACTAGCGGGGCCGAGCAGTACTTC.

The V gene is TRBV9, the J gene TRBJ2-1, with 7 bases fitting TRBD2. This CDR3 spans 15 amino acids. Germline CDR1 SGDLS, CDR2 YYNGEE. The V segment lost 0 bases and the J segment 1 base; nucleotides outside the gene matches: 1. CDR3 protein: CASSVVGGSYNEQFF. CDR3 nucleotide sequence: TGTGCCAGCAGCGTAGTGGGGGGGTCCTACAATGAGCAGTTCTTC.

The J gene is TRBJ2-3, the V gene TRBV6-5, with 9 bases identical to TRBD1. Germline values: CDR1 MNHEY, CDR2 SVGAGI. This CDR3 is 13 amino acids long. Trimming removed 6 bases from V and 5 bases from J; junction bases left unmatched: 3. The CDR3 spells CASRQGAEDTQYF. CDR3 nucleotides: TGTGCCAGCAGACAGGGGGCGGAAGATACGCAGTATTTT.

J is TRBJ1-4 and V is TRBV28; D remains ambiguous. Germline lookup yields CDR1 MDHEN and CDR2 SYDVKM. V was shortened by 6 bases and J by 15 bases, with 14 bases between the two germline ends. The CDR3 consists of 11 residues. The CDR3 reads CASRRKTLVFF. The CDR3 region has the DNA TGTGCCAGCAGACGTAAGACATTGGTGTTTTTT.